This entry concerns a single T cell receptor (beta chain). Its specificity is not known. The sample belongs to a study of OX40 agonist ivuxolimab in advanced cancers. Study context: Three patients got partial responses; one had hepatocellular carcinoma and two had cutaneous melanoma.

Generated by immunoSEQ multiplex PCR, the TCRdb table keeps only in-frame clones and is missing some. The sample includes tens of thousands of clones, 80% to 90% of them seen just once. Germline assignment: CDR1 SGDLS and CDR2 YYNGEE. This CDR3 is built from 15 residues. The V and J ends lost 3 bases and 4 bases, in that order; junction bases with no gene match: 3. Study-level points and caveats: Among patients with partial responses at 0.1-3.0 mg/kg, clonal expansion was among the lowest. Normalized T-cell clonal expansion was also low in a subset of nonresponders. Mean expanded clone counts were higher in CD8+ than CD4+ T cells.

The TCR was taken from an adult with an advanced solid tumor such as melanoma, head and neck, liver or kidney cancer. J is TRBJ2-5 and V is TRBV9, with 13 bases aligning to TRBD2. The sequenced sample was CD4+ or CD8+ T cells sorted from blood, obtained in a trial of the OX40 agonist ivuxolimab. CDR3 region: CASSARLAGGETQYF. The CDR3, as DNA: TGTGCCAGCAGCGCCAGACTAGCGGGAGGAGAGACCCAGTACTTC.